This TCR beta chain was captured in a study of CD8 T cells in Susac syndrome. Study observations and caveats: It was acknowledged in the study that its TCR sequencing and HLA analysis involved a relatively small number of individuals.

Germline V gene sequence: CDR1 KGHDR, CDR2 SFDVKD. The CDR3 consists of 13 residues. Trimming pared 0 bases from V and 4 bases from J, leaving 4 bases between. cDNA came from approximately 0.5 to 1 ug RNA primed by random hexamers. immunoSEQ multiplex PCR amplified TCR beta CDR3 across 54 Vbeta, 13 Jbeta. Each CDR3 protein is one row after TCRdb ran MiXCR on the immunoSEQ multiplex PCR reads. Here the sample spans 200,000 or so distinct CDR3 sequences, 90% to 95% being singletons. The multiple sclerosis controls consisted of treatment-naive patients with relapsing-remitting disease, either stable or active. FACS was used to enrich TEMRA cells, whereas the CD8+ and CD4+ T cells were obtained by negative isolation. As for this clonotype: Its specificity is unknown.

The chain uses TRBV24-1 and TRBJ2-3; no firm D call. The TCR sequence derives from a human donor with multiple sclerosis. The source material was CD4+ T cells from PBMCs. CDR3 sequence: CATSDLIPDTQYF. The CDR3 bases are TGTGCCACCAGTGATTTGATTCCAGATACGCAGTATTTT.